The 27 T cell receptor beta chains below come from one sample, sequenced in a study of blood T cell repertoires in COVID-19. Sequencing used immunoSEQ multiplex PCR; TCRdb keeps in-frame clones, though not all of them. The table lists 180,000 or so clones, roughly 88% of them singletons, with 13% in the top ten. Material: PBMCs or T cells enriched from blood (not recorded which). All receptors derive from a woman in her sixties who had recovered from COVID-19.

The V and J genes are TRBV7-8 and TRBJ2-3; 11 positions match TRBD2. J gave up 2 bases and V 5 bases, and 6 bases lay outside the gene matches. There are 16 residues in the CDR3. From germline, CDR1 is SGHVS and CDR2 FQNEAQ. The CDR3 bases are TGTGCCAGCAGCCGTTCTAGCGGGGGGATCACAGATACGCAGTATTTT. Translated: CASSRSSGGITDTQYF.

The rearrangement joins TRBV28 to TRBJ1-1; TRBD1 matches 9 bases. Germline V gives CDR1 MDHEN, CDR2 SYDVKM. This CDR3 spans 14 amino acids. The trim removed 7 bases at V and 11 bases at J, leaving 14 bases unmatched. This CDR3 reads CASTAGTGYGSAFF. The CDR3 region has the DNA TGTGCCAGCACCGCCGGGACAGGGTATGGGTCGGCTTTCTTT.

As concerns this clone: The same CDR3 arises from other DNA sequences in this sample as well. The rearrangement joins TRBV9 to TRBJ2-5; 8 bases match TRBD2. The CDR3 runs to 13 residues. Losses at the gene ends were 4 bases for V and 4 bases for J; bases not matched to a gene: 3. The V gene's germline CDR1 is SGDLS and CDR2 YYNGEE. The CDR3 sequence is CASSPGGGETQYF. CDR3 coding DNA: TGTGCCAGCAGCCCCGGGGGGGGAGAGACCCAGTACTTC. The full variable domain, rest sourced from reference TRBV9 and TRBJ2-5, is DSGVTQTPKHLITATGQRVTLRCSPRSGDLSVYWYQQSLDQGLQFLIQYYNGEERAKGNILERFSAQQFPDLHSELNLSSLELGDSALYFCASSPGGGETQYFGPGTRLLVL.

The V gene is TRBV27, the J gene TRBJ2-5; no firm D call. The CDR3 is made up of 15 amino acids. The V gene lost 3 bases and the J gene lost 6 bases, with 17 bases spanning the gap. Germline V CDR1 and CDR2: MNHEY, SMNVEV (reference sequence). The CDR3 is CASSLLQSSSQTQYF. CDR3 DNA sequence: TGTGCCAGCAGTTTGCTGCAGTCATCGTCGCAGACCCAGTACTTC.

V is TRBV2 and J is TRBJ1-1; D is ambiguous. V was cut by 4 bases and J by 5 bases, with 8 bases left in between. This CDR3 is 12 amino acids long. Germline lookup yields CDR1 SNHLY and CDR2 FYNNEI. The CDR3 sequence: CASSAGWTEAFF. DNA of the CDR3: TGTGCCAGCAGTGCCGGGTGGACTGAAGCTTTCTTT. The entire variable domain, with the rest obtained from reference TRBV2 and TRBJ1-1, is as follows: EPEVTQTPSHQVTQMGQEVILRCVPISNHLYFYWYRQILGQKVEFLVSFYNNEISEKSEIFDDQFSVERPDGSNFTLKIRSTKLEDSAMYFCASSAGWTEAFFGQGTRLTVV.

V usage is TRBV28 and J usage is TRBJ1-2; 9 bases line up with TRBD1. V lost 3 bases and J lost 4; bases outside the gene matches: 9. The CDR3 totals 16 residues. CDR1 is MDHEN, CDR2 SYDVKM, per germline. This chain's CDR3 is CASSFWDRVYGYGYTF. The CDR3 DNA reads as TGTGCCAGCAGTTTTTGGGACAGGGTATATGGCTATGGCTACACCTTC.

This rearrangement joins TRBV27 to TRBJ2-1, with a tentative D call TRBD2 (6 bases). The CDR3 contains 16 residues. Germline-derived CDR1 and CDR2 are MNHEY and SMNVEV (reference sequence). The V and J ends lost 5 bases and 4 bases respectively, with 18 bases between them. DNA for the CDR3: TGTGCCAGCAGTATTTATCGGGGCGGGAAATACAATGAGCAGTTCTTC. This encodes CASSIYRGGKYNEQFF.

The chain combines TRBV18 with TRBJ2-7; 10 bases are shared with TRBD1. Losses at the gene ends were 3 bases for V and 5 bases for J; bases not matched to a gene: 10. The CDR3 is made up of 16 amino acids. The V gene's germline CDR1 is KGHSH and CDR2 LQKENI. The CDR3 reads CASSPPRGTGADEQYF. CDR3 coding DNA: TGTGCCAGCTCACCGCCGCGAGGGACAGGGGCAGACGAGCAGTACTTC. Using reference TRBV18 and TRBJ2-7 for the parts outside the CDR3, the full variable domain is NAGVMQNPRHLVRRRGQEARLRCSPMKGHSHVYWYRQLPEEGLKFMVYLQKENIIDESGMPKERFSAEFPKEGPSILRIQQVVRGDSAAYFCASSPPRGTGADEQYFGPGTRLTVT.

The chain has TRBV28 and TRBJ1-5, with 7 bases lining up with TRBD1. Germline V lookup: CDR1 MDHEN, CDR2 SYDVKM. V lost 5 bases and J lost 6; bases outside the gene matches: 7. This CDR3 is 14 amino acids long. The CDR3 nucleotides read TGTGCCAGCAGTGCCACAGGGGTGAGTCAGCCCCAGCATTTT. Its protein is CASSATGVSQPQHF.

This sequence joins TRBV11-2 and TRBJ1-1; weak D call: TRBD1 (6 bases). The CDR3 covers 13 residues. Looked up from germline, CDR1 is SGHAT and CDR2 is FQNNGV. V gave up 5 bases and J gave up 5 bases, with 12 bases separating them. CDR3 region: CASSEDRWTEAFF. The CDR3 DNA sequence: TGTGCCAGCAGCGAAGACAGGTGGACTGAAGCTTTCTTT.

This clone was counted a single time. The rearrangement links TRBV23-1 to TRBJ2-7, with D hard to call. TRBV23-1 is identified as an open reading frame with a role that is uncertain. V lost 5 bases to trimming and J lost 1 base, with 6 bases between them. CDR3 length: 12 residues. This CDR3 is CASSKRSYEQYF. The CDR3 nucleotides are TGCGCCAGCAGTAAACGGTCCTACGAGCAGTACTTC.

V gene TRBV6-5 combines with J gene TRBJ2-1; 7 bases agree with TRBD1. The CDR3 extends over 15 amino acids. The germline V gene has CDR1 MNHEY and CDR2 SVGAGI. V dropped 5 bases and J dropped 2; count of bases not matched to a gene: 6. CDR3 nucleotides: TGTGCCAGCAGTACACGACAGGGTACCTACAATGAGCAGTTCTTC. It is translated as CASSTRQGTYNEQFF.

This clone has just a few counts. The chain uses TRBV10-1 and TRBJ1-3; D is ambiguous. Germline V CDR1 and CDR2: WNHNN, SYGVQD (reference sequence). The CDR3 runs 13 residues. The V gene lost 6 bases and the J gene lost 0 bases, with 6 bases spanning the gap. CDR3 protein: CASSRISGNTIYF. CDR3 in DNA: TGCGCCAGCAGCAGGATCTCTGGAAACACCATATATTTT.

The chain recombines TRBV28 with TRBJ2-3; 12 bases align to TRBD2. CDR3 length: 16 residues. From germline, CDR1 is MDHEN and CDR2 SYDVKM. V lost 8 bases, J lost 5 bases, and 11 bases stayed unmatched. CDR3 protein: CASGDPSGRARDTQYF. As DNA, the CDR3 is TGTGCCAGCGGGGATCCTAGCGGGAGGGCCCGAGATACGCAGTATTTT.

The chain has TRBV12-3 or TRBV12-4 and TRBJ1-2; D gene uncertain. This CDR3 spans 12 amino acids. V dropped 7 bases and J dropped 4 bases, with 10 bases sitting between them. The CDR3 loop reads CASTHNIYGYTF. The CDR3 DNA follows: TGTGCCAGCACTCACAACATCTATGGCTACACCTTC.

V gene TRBV9 combines with J gene TRBJ2-5; 7 nucleotides line up with TRBD1. The CDR3 has 14 amino acids. V shed 3 bases, J shed 2 bases, and the junction held 4 bases outside the gene matches. Germline CDR1 SGDLS, CDR2 YYNGEE. In DNA form, the CDR3 reads TGTGCCAGCAGCGAGACAGGGACGCAAGAGACCCAGTACTTC. Its translation: CASSETGTQETQYF.

A single count supports this clone. In nucleotides, the CDR3 is TGTGCCAGCAGTTTAGTGGGGGGGTATTCACCCCTCCACTTT. Translation gives CASSLVGGYSPLHF. This chain links TRBV28 with TRBJ1-6; possibly TRBD1 for D (5 bases). Trimming removed 2 bases from V and 8 bases from J, with 10 bases in between. Germline loops: CDR1 MDHEN, CDR2 SYDVKM. This CDR3 contains 14 residues.

This clone appeared a single time. The DNA of the CDR3 is TGTGCCACCGGTCGGGGGGGCAACACTGAAGCTTTCTTT. Translation: CATGRGGNTEAFF. The chain is built from TRBV15 and TRBJ1-1, with D possibly being TRBD1 (6 bases). CDR3 length: 13 residues. Germline values: CDR1 LNHNV, CDR2 YYDKDF (reference sequence). Trimming took off 8 bases at V and 2 bases at J, with 12 bases between the two ends. The full variable domain, rest sourced from reference TRBV15 and TRBJ1-1, is DAMVIQNPRYQVTQFGKPVTLSCSQTLNHNVMYWYQQKSSQAPKLLFHYYDKDFNNEADTPDNFQSRRPNTSFCFLDIRSPGLGDTAMYLCATGRGGNTEAFFGQGTRLTVV.

The gene calls are TRBV28 and TRBJ1-3; D ambiguous. The CDR3 is made up of 15 amino acids. Trimming shortened V by 4 bases and J by 3 bases, and 13 bases separated the two germline ends. Germline lookup yields CDR1 MDHEN and CDR2 SYDVKM. The CDR3 bases are TGTGCCAGCAGTTCACCAGCAAGGAGTGGAAACACCATATATTTT. Protein sequence: CASSSPARSGNTIYF.

This chain connects TRBV7-8 to TRBJ2-5, with TRBD2 matching over 8 bases. From germline, CDR1 is SGHVS and CDR2 FQNEAQ. The J segment lost 5 bases and the V segment lost 5 bases, leaving 10 bases of the junction unmatched. CDR3 size: 15 residues. The CDR3 sequence: CASSPPGGTAETQYF. CDR3 bases: TGTGCCAGCAGCCCCCCGGGAGGGACGGCGGAGACCCAGTACTTC.

The V call is TRBV5-5, the J call TRBJ1-4; a weak D match, TRBD1 (5 bases). Trimming took 0 bases from V and 7 from J, leaving 10 bases between them. The CDR3 runs 14 residues. Germline CDR1 and CDR2: SGHKS and YYEKEE (reference sequence). CDR3 nucleotides: TGTGCCAGCAGCTTGGGGCAGGGAAGTGAAAAACTGTTTTTT. This translates into CASSLGQGSEKLFF.

This clone was observed a single time. The gene calls are TRBV18 and TRBJ1-4, with 12 bases lining up with TRBD1. Unmatched junction bases numbered 10, after V lost 6 bases and J lost 8 bases. The CDR3 spans 16 residues. The germline CDR1 and CDR2 sequences are KGHSH and LQKENI. The CDR3 region is CASSPGQGAFQEKLFF. DNA of the CDR3: TGTGCCAGCTCCCCGGGACAGGGGGCCTTTCAGGAAAAACTGTTTTTT. The full variable domain, in which reference TRBV18 and TRBJ1-4 provide the parts outside the CDR3, is NAGVMQNPRHLVRRRGQEARLRCSPMKGHSHVYWYRQLPEEGLKFMVYLQKENIIDESGMPKERFSAEFPKEGPSILRIQQVVRGDSAAYFCASSPGQGAFQEKLFFGSGTQLSVL.

This chain uses TRBV7-2 with TRBJ2-1, with TRBD2 matching over 8 bases. CDR1 and CDR2 from the germline V gene are SGHTA and FQGNSA. V gave up 5 bases and J gave up 13 bases; unmatched junction bases: 19. The CDR3 runs 16 residues. CDR3 nucleotide sequence: TGTGCCAGCAGCCCCACTAGCGGCGGTTACAGGTGGGGTCAGTTCTTC. This gives the protein CASSPTSGGYRWGQFF.

This sequence joins TRBV28 and TRBJ2-5; D may be TRBD1 (5 bases). CDR1 MDHEN and CDR2 SYDVKM come from the germline V gene. Trimming took off 8 bases at V and 8 bases at J, with 15 bases between the two ends. This CDR3 contains 12 residues. This CDR3 is CASGKQVQTQYF. In DNA, the CDR3 is TGTGCCAGCGGGAAACAGGTCCAAACCCAGTACTTC.

This sequence joins TRBV28 and TRBJ1-3; D is undetermined. Looked up from germline, CDR1 is MDHEN and CDR2 is SYDVKM. This CDR3 is built from 13 residues. Trimming shortened V by 2 bases and J by 5 bases, and 7 bases separated the two germline ends. DNA for the CDR3: TGTGCCAGCAGTTTAGGGGAGAGAAACACCATATATTTT. Amino acids: CASSLGERNTIYF.

The rearrangement joins TRBV9 to TRBJ2-3, with a weak D call TRBD2 (5 bases). The ends were cut back, 4 bases at V and 6 bases at J, with 12 bases in the middle. This CDR3 spans 13 amino acids. Germline values: CDR1 SGDLS, CDR2 YYNGEE. CDR3 nucleotides: TGTGCCAGCAGCTGGGAGCCCGGGGATACGCAGTATTTT. Amino acids: CASSWEPGDTQYF.

The genes are TRBV5-4 and TRBJ2-1; TRBD1 might be the D (7 bases). Deletions cut 4 bases from V and 3 bases from J, with 11 bases between. The CDR3 is 14 amino acids. CDR1 is SGHNT, CDR2 YYREEE, per germline (reference sequence). The CDR3 region has the DNA TGTGCCAGCAGCCCGCGGGACAGCTACAATGAGCAGTTCTTC. It specifies CASSPRDSYNEQFF. The full variable domain, rest sourced from reference TRBV5-4 and TRBJ2-1, is ETGVTQSPTHLIKTRGQQVTLRCSSQSGHNTVSWYQQALGQGPQFIFQYYREEENGRGNFPPRFSGLQFPNYSSELNVNALELDDSALYLCASSPRDSYNEQFFGPGTRLTVL.